Listed below are T cell receptor beta chains from one sample, sequenced in a study of blood T cells in healthy people across ages. TCRdb re-derived calls from the 5' RACE reads in MiXCR, one entry per CDR3 protein. Here the sample spans roughly 800,000 distinct CDR3 sequences, about 62% being singletons. Sequenced sample: blood. The receptors derive from a man in his thirties or forties in good health. CDR3s include the opening cysteine and the closing phenylalanine or tryptophan. D genes are given only for firm matches. The listing skips clone size in some rows; elsewhere it reads once, few, many or a size class.

TRBV7-9	.	TRBD1	TRBJ2-3	CASSLVGQLADTQYF	TGTGCCAGCAGCTTAGTGGGACAGTTGGCAGATACGCAGTATTTT
TRBV28	.	TRBD1	TRBJ2-1	CASRGGQGYYEQFF	TGTGCCAGCAGGGGGGGACAGGGATACTACGAGCAGTTCTTC
TRBV12-3/TRBV12-4	few	TRBD1	TRBJ1-5	CASSQQGASNQPQHF	TGTGCCAGCAGTCAACAGGGGGCGAGCAATCAGCCCCAGCATTTT
TRBV27	once	.	TRBJ2-1	CASRTSRGVRYNEQFF	TGTGCCAGCAGGACCTCCAGGGGAGTGAGGTACAATGAGCAGTTCTTC
TRBV7-8	.	.	TRBJ2-5	CASSLMRQETQYF	TGTGCCAGCAGCTTAATGCGGCAAGAGACCCAGTACTTC
TRBV20-1	few	TRBD2	TRBJ2-3	CSLTSGGSDTQYF	TGCAGTCTGACTAGCGGGGGCTCAGATACGCAGTATTTT
TRBV29-1	.	.	TRBJ2-3	CSVGASTDTQYF	TGCAGCGTCGGGGCCAGCACAGATACGCAGTATTTT
TRBV5-1	.	.	TRBJ1-5	CASSLDGTGNQPQHF	TGCGCCAGCAGCTTGGATGGGACGGGAAATCAGCCCCAGCATTTT
TRBV5-1	.	.	TRBJ2-1	CASTFPVHHLPNEQFF	TGCGCCAGCACGTTCCCCGTCCACCACTTACCCAATGAGCAGTTCTTC
TRBV4-3	.	TRBD1	TRBJ2-1	CASSQARDRRYNEQFF	TGCGCCAGCAGCCAGGCCCGGGACAGGCGGTACAATGAGCAGTTCTTC
TRBV6-6	.	TRBD2	TRBJ2-5	CASSYTAQRGGGETQYF	TGTGCCAGCAGTTACACCGCACAGCGGGGCGGGGGAGAGACCCAGTACTTC
TRBV7-9	.	.	TRBJ2-7	CASSRVWKETRYF	TGTGCCAGCAGCCGGGTTTGGAAAGAGACCCGGTACTTC
TRBV7-8	.	.	TRBJ2-4	CASSPNTGLAKNIQYF	TGTGCCAGCAGCCCTAATACAGGGTTGGCCAAAAACATTCAGTACTTC
TRBV7-9	few	.	TRBJ2-1	CASSPVDRRGGINEQFF	TGTGCCAGCAGCCCGGTCGACAGGAGGGGCGGGATAAATGAGCAGTTCTTC
TRBV2	few	TRBD1	TRBJ2-3	CASTRDRGSTDTQYF	TGTGCCAGCACTCGGGACAGGGGATCCACAGATACGCAGTATTTT
TRBV6-2/TRBV6-3	.	.	TRBJ2-2	CASGLAGELFF	TGTGCCAGCGGGCTAGCGGGGGAGCTGTTTTTT
TRBV27	.	TRBD2	TRBJ2-7	CASAGTNAYEQYF	TGTGCCAGCGCCGGGACTAATGCCTACGAGCAGTACTTC
TRBV11-1	.	.	TRBJ2-3	CASSLIASSTDTQYF	TGTGCCAGCAGCCTAATAGCGAGTAGCACAGATACGCAGTATTTT
TRBV4-1	.	TRBD1	TRBJ2-3	CASSQSDRVGTDTQYF	TGCGCCAGCAGCCAATCCGACAGGGTAGGCACAGATACGCAGTATTTT
TRBV7-9	few	.	TRBJ2-5	CASSLAYGTQYF	TGTGCCAGCAGCTTAGCGTATGGGACCCAGTACTTC
TRBV20-1	few	.	TRBJ2-3	CSARESVGADTQYF	TGCAGTGCTAGAGAAAGCGTGGGGGCAGATACGCAGTATTTT
TRBV4-3	.	.	TRBJ2-3	CASSLTSWRDTQYF	TGCGCCAGCAGTCTGACTAGTTGGAGGGATACGCAGTATTTT
TRBV6-5	.	.	TRBJ1-2	CASSLQTGTQNGYTF	TGTGCCAGCAGTCTCCAAACAGGGACTCAGAATGGCTACACCTTC
TRBV27	.	.	TRBJ1-4	CASSPTYRVANEKLFF	TGTGCCAGCAGTCCAACTTACAGGGTGGCGAATGAAAAACTGTTTTTT
TRBV13	.	TRBD2	TRBJ2-1	CASSPTSGGAVGDEQFF	TGTGCCAGCAGCCCAACTAGCGGGGGGGCCGTGGGGGATGAGCAGTTCTTC
TRBV7-9	once	.	TRBJ2-6	CASSPGPISGANVLTF	TGTGCCAGCAGCCCTGGACCTATCTCTGGGGCCAACGTCCTGACTTTC
TRBV5-1	once	TRBD1	TRBJ2-6	CASSGTGHSGANVLTF	TGCGCCAGCTCCGGGACAGGGCACTCTGGGGCCAACGTCCTGACTTTC
TRBV2	few	.	TRBJ2-1	CASSDPHTNPYNEQFF	TGTGCCAGCAGTGACCCACACACCAACCCCTACAATGAGCAGTTCTTC
TRBV29-1	.	.	TRBJ2-3	CSVKGFPGTDTQYF	TGCAGCGTTAAGGGGTTCCCAGGCACAGATACGCAGTATTTT
TRBV6-1	.	.	TRBJ2-5	CASFARSFAGETQYF	TGTGCCAGCTTCGCCCGGAGCTTTGCGGGAGAGACCCAGTACTTC
TRBV6-5	.	.	TRBJ1-5	CASHSFNRTQHF	TGTGCCAGCCACTCTTTTAATCGAACCCAGCATTTT
TRBV4-3	few	.	TRBJ1-4	CASSQAFVGIDEKLFF	TGCGCCAGCAGCCAAGCTTTTGTGGGTATAGATGAAAAACTGTTTTTT
TRBV29-1	.	.	TRBJ2-7	CSVEEVHEQYF	TGCAGCGTTGAAGAGGTCCACGAGCAGTACTTC
TRBV7-2	few	.	TRBJ2-7	CASSLGSGLSYEQYF	TGTGCCAGCAGCTTAGGGTCGGGACTTTCGTACGAGCAGTACTTC
TRBV3-1	few	TRBD2	TRBJ2-1	CASSQDRERGRNEQFF	TGTGCCAGCAGCCAAGATCGGGAGCGGGGGCGAAATGAGCAGTTCTTC
TRBV7-9	.	.	TRBJ1-5	CASSLDGPSNQPQHF	TGTGCCAGCAGCTTGGACGGTCCAAGCAATCAGCCCCAGCATTTT
TRBV6-1	.	.	TRBJ2-7	CASRPSGTGYEQYF	TGTGCCAGCAGACCCAGCGGGACAGGCTACGAGCAGTACTTC
TRBV20-1	.	.	TRBJ2-2	CSARSGGGYTGELFF	TGCAGTGCCAGGTCGGGGGGCGGATACACCGGGGAGCTGTTTTTT
TRBV4-2	.	.	TRBJ1-1	CASSQTLVAGTEAFF	TGTGCCAGCAGCCAGACACTGGTGGCGGGCACTGAAGCTTTCTTT
TRBV6-6	.	TRBD1	TRBJ1-2	CASSPRGRTGYGYTF	TGTGCCAGCAGCCCCAGGGGGCGGACGGGCTATGGCTACACCTTC
TRBV27	few	TRBD2	TRBJ2-5	CASSFSGSKETQYF	TGTGCCAGCAGTTTTAGCGGGAGTAAAGAGACCCAGTACTTC
TRBV7-2	.	TRBD2	TRBJ2-3	CASSWSSGGGDTQYF	TGTGCCAGCAGCTGGTCTAGCGGGGGGGGAGATACGCAGTATTTT
TRBV11-1	.	TRBD1	TRBJ2-7	CASSPDRASGEQYF	TGTGCCAGCAGCCCGGACAGGGCGAGTGGCGAGCAGTACTTC
TRBV7-2	few	.	TRBJ2-5	CASSLESNGVEETQYF	TGTGCCAGCAGCTTAGAGAGTAATGGAGTAGAAGAGACCCAGTACTTC
TRBV6-6	.	.	TRBJ1-1	CASSHTGNTEAFF	TGTGCCAGCAGTCATACAGGGAACACTGAAGCTTTCTTT
TRBV7-9	few	.	TRBJ2-4	CASSLAELGSKNIQYF	TGTGCCAGCAGCTTAGCGGAGTTGGGGTCCAAAAACATTCAGTACTTC
TRBV4-1	once	TRBD2	TRBJ2-3	CASSGLAGGSYTQYF	TGCGCCAGCAGCGGCCTAGCGGGGGGCTCCTACACGCAGTATTTT
TRBV7-9	.	TRBD2	TRBJ2-1	CASGIAGGSWNEQFF	TGTGCCAGCGGGATAGCGGGAGGTAGTTGGAATGAGCAGTTCTTC
TRBV6-5	.	TRBD2	TRBJ2-1	CASSSEASGSSYEQFF	TGTGCCAGCAGTTCCGAGGCTAGCGGGAGTTCATATGAGCAGTTCTTC
TRBV7-9	.	TRBD1	TRBJ1-1	CASSVGQGAFF	TGTGCCAGCAGCGTAGGACAGGGAGCTTTCTTT
TRBV19	.	TRBD1	TRBJ2-6	CASSISGRGHSGANVLTF	TGTGCCAGTAGTATCTCCGGCAGGGGGCATTCTGGGGCCAACGTCCTGACTTTC
TRBV20-1	few	.	TRBJ2-3	CSARERLALTTDTQYF	TGCAGTGCTAGAGAACGTCTAGCGTTAACCACAGATACGCAGTATTTT
TRBV4-2	few	.	TRBJ2-6	CASSHDVSSGANVLTF	TGTGCCAGCAGCCACGACGTATCTTCCGGGGCCAACGTCCTGACTTTC
TRBV5-1	.	.	TRBJ2-4	CASSLAVQPGTDGLQLAKNIQYF	TGCGCCAGCAGCTTGGCCGTGCAACCCGGGACCGACGGTCTCCAATTAGCCAAAAACATTCAGTACTTC
TRBV29-1	few	.	TRBJ2-7	CSVVPRGQIEQYF	TGCAGCGTTGTTCCACGGGGCCAAATCGAGCAGTACTTC
TRBV6-6	few	.	TRBJ1-2	CASSNTDTYYGYTF	TGTGCCAGCAGTAACACGGACACCTACTATGGCTACACCTTC
TRBV6-2/TRBV6-3	.	TRBD2	TRBJ2-7	CASTGLAGGARSYNEQYF	TGTGCCAGCACCGGACTAGCGGGAGGGGCGCGCTCCTACAATGAGCAGTACTTC
TRBV7-2	.	TRBD2	TRBJ2-3	CASSPQGGRRDTQYF	TGTGCCAGCAGCCCTCAAGGCGGGAGGCGAGATACGCAGTATTTT